Below, 8 T cell receptor beta chains from the same sample are listed, as sequenced in a study of post-analysis software for immune sequencing data. General observations from the study: Among a handful of TRBV segments more frequent in patients than controls were TRBV5-6, TRBV5-1 and TRBV20-1.

No antigen has been identified for these receptors. The library was made from cDNA and included unique molecular identifiers. TCRdb called the PCR reads again in MiXCR, with one record for every CDR3 protein. The sample lists over 150,000 distinct CDR3 sequences, about 29% occurring once. The specimen was blood. All receptors come from a girl aged 10 to 17 with multiple sclerosis.

Concerning this clonotype: A much larger clone is a single base away; this may be a read error. The V gene is TRBV18, the J gene TRBJ1-2; 11 bases are a match to TRBD1. This CDR3 has 14 residues. Germline V gene sequence: CDR1 KGHSH, CDR2 LQKENI. Written as DNA, the CDR3 is TGTGCCAGCTCACCAGGACAGGGGGCGCATGGCTGCACCTTC. It translates to CASSPGQGAHGCTF.

This clonotype was observed a few times. The chain has TRBV5-1 and TRBJ2-2, with 13 bases fitting TRBD2. Germline-derived CDR1 and CDR2 are SGHRS and YFSETQ. V shed 4 bases, J shed 4 bases, and the junction held 4 bases outside the gene matches. The CDR3 contains 16 residues. CDR3 amino acids: CASSTGTSGATGELFF. CDR3 nucleotides: TGCGCCAGCAGCACCGGGACTAGCGGGGCCACCGGGGAGCTGTTTTTT.

This clonotype was counted between two and nine times. The J gene is TRBJ2-1, the V gene TRBV7-2; D call uncertain. Trimming removed 3 bases at V and 6 bases at J, with 9 bases between. The CDR3 totals 13 residues. Germline CDR1 SGHTA, CDR2 FQGNSA. CDR3 bases: TGTGCCAGCAGCTTTTTTTCTTCCAATGAGCAGTTCTTC. This sequence encodes CASSFFSSNEQFF.

The table lists this clonotype with many counts. The rearrangement links TRBV4-1 to TRBJ2-1; TRBD2 aligns across 8 bases. The CDR3 covers 17 residues. Germline values: CDR1 MGHRA, CDR2 YSYEKL. V dropped 1 base and J dropped 5; count of bases not matched to a gene: 10. The CDR3 DNA is TGCGCCAGCAGCCAAGTCTTTAGGGGACTAGTCCACAATGAGCAGTTCTTC. Translating gives CASSQVFRGLVHNEQFF.

The sample holds a few counts of this clonotype. The chain has TRBV27 and TRBJ1-2; the D is unclear. Trimming removed 8 bases from V and 10 bases from J, with 23 bases in between. The V gene's germline CDR1 is MNHEY and CDR2 SMNVEV (reference sequence). The length of the CDR3 is 14 residues. The CDR3 region has the DNA TGTGCCAGCGCGGACCGGGCGGGTCTAAAGGACTACACCTTC. This gives the protein CASADRAGLKDYTF.

V is TRBV15 and J is TRBJ2-3; tentative D call: TRBD2 (6 bases). V lost 8 bases and J 3 bases, leaving 18 bases between the germline ends. The CDR3 totals 15 residues. Germline V gene data show CDR1 as LNHNV and CDR2 as YYDKDF (reference sequence). The CDR3 region is CATAPSLGGTDTQYF. As DNA, the CDR3 is TGTGCCACCGCACCCTCTTTGGGGGGTACAGATACGCAGTATTTT. Full variable domain (remainder filled in from reference TRBV15 and TRBJ2-3): DAMVIQNPRYQVTQFGKPVTLSCSQTLNHNVMYWYQQKSSQAPKLLFHYYDKDFNNEADTPDNFQSRRPNTSFCFLDIRSPGLGDTAMYLCATAPSLGGTDTQYFGPGTRLTVL.

In its sample, this clonotype was seen many times. The J gene is TRBJ2-1, the V gene TRBV29-1; 11 bases map to TRBD2. This CDR3 comprises 14 residues. Germline CDR1 SQVTM, CDR2 ANQGSEA. Trimming removed 7 bases from V and 6 bases from J; junction bases left unmatched: 8. The CDR3 DNA sequence: TGCAGCGCCGGATTAGCGGGAGGGTTCAATGAGCAGTTCTTC. Its translation: CSAGLAGGFNEQFF.

This clonotype was recorded a few times. The chain uses TRBV5-1 and TRBJ1-1, with 10 bases that match TRBD1. Germline CDR1 and CDR2: SGHRS and YFSETQ. The CDR3 runs 14 residues. Losses at the gene ends were 3 bases for V and 1 base for J; bases not matched to a gene: 0. The CDR3, as DNA: TGCGCCAGCAGCTGGGACAGGGGGAACACTGAAGCTTTCTTT. Protein product: CASSWDRGNTEAFF. The variable domain in full, completed from reference TRBV5-1 and TRBJ1-1, reads KAGVTQTPRYLIKTRGQQVTLSCSPISGHRSVSWYQQTPGQGLQFLFEYFSETQRNKGNFPGRFSGRQFSNSRSEMNVSTLELGDSALYLCASSWDRGNTEAFFGQGTRLTVV.